This TCR beta chain was captured in a study of T cells in Graves' hyperthyroidism and ophthalmopathy. In its sample, this clonotype was seen a few times. There were TCR beta CDR3 regions amplified from RNA transcripts. First-round RT-PCR of the TCR CDR3 relied on the HTBI primer set. Using its own MiXCR run on the multiplex PCR reads, TCRdb lists one record per CDR3 protein. The table shows approximately 400,000 distinct CDR3 sequences, with approximately 15% occurring only once. The germline V gene encodes CDR1 SGHTA and CDR2 FQGTGA. The CDR3 totals 15 residues. Trimming at V came to 3 bases and at J to 4 bases, leaving 6 bases not matched to a gene. Fresh peripheral blood, around 11 ml of it, supplied the PBMCs.

Sequences were obtained from blood. This TCR came from a woman in her sixties with Graves' hyperthyroidism. This chain links TRBV7-3 with TRBJ2-7, with 10 bases aligning to TRBD1. CDR3 in DNA: TGTGCCAGCAGCTTCGGCGGGACAGGGGATTACGAGCAGTACTTC. It is translated as CASSFGGTGDYEQYF.